This TCR beta chain was identified in a study of cytomegalovirus exposure and HLA in healthy donors. Study-wide results and caveats: The majority of TCR sequences were rare, yet some public TCRs appeared in many donors.

Researchers ran the PCR with 60 Vbeta and 13 Jbeta primers. Per the original methods: Tens of millions of unique TCR beta chains, roughly 12 million shared, were counted in a later analysis. This table comes from immunoSEQ multiplex PCR, and its TCRdb copy is limited to in-frame clones, with some not included. V and J calls and clone size are copied from that table; D and trimming were computed from the DNA. The sample yields about 200,000 clones, about 13% seen once. Germline CDR1 SGHRS, CDR2 YFSETQ. V was shortened by 7 bases and J by 0 bases, with 17 bases between the two germline ends. The CDR3 covers 16 residues. Regarding this clone: Its cognate antigen is unknown.

This chain uses TRBV5-1 with TRBJ1-5, with a weak D call TRBD1 (6 bases). The clonotype originates from a man over 45 in good health and CMV-seropositive. The sequencing sample was made of PBMCs. CDR3 protein: CASGGGGPYSNQPQHF. The CDR3 DNA sequence: TGCGCCAGCGGGGGCGGGGGTCCTTATAGCAATCAGCCCCAGCATTTT. The full variable domain, rest sourced from reference TRBV5-1 and TRBJ1-5, is KAGVTQTPRYLIKTRGQQVTLSCSPISGHRSVSWYQQTPGQGLQFLFEYFSETQRNKGNFPGRFSGRQFSNSRSEMNVSTLELGDSALYLCASGGGGPYSNQPQHFGDGTRLSIL.